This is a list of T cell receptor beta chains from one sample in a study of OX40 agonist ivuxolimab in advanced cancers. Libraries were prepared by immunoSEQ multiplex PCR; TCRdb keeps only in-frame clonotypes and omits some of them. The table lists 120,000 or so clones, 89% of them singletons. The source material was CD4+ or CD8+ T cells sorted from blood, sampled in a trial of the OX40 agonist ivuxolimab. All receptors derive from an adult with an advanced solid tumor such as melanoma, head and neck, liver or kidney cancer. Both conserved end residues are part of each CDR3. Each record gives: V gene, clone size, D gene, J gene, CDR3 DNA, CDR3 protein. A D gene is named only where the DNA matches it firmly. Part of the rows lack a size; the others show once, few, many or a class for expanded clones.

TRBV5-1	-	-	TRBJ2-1	TGCGCCAGCAGCTTGCGGGAGCTCGCTAAAATCTCCTACAATGAGCAGTTCTTC	CASSLRELAKISYNEQFF
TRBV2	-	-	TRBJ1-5	TGTGCCAGCAGGGAAGGCAATCAGCCCCAGCATTTT	CASREGNQPQHF
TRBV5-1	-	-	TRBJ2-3	TGCGCCAGCAGCTTGGTAGCGGTCAGCACAGATACGCAGTATTTT	CASSLVAVSTDTQYF
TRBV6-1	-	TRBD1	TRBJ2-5	TGTGCCAGCAGGCTGGGACAGAAAGAGACCCAGTACTTC	CASRLGQKETQYF
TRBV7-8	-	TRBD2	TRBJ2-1	TGTGCCAGCAGCCCCGTCCGTTGGAGCGGGAGGGCGAATGAGCAGTTCTTC	CASSPVRWSGRANEQFF
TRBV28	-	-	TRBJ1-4	TGTGCCACCCACCCCGGGACTGCGGACGAAAAACTGTTTTTT	CATHPGTADEKLFF
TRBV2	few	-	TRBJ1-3	TGTGCCAGCAGTAGGACAAGTGTGCGGGACACCATATATTTT	CASSRTSVRDTIYF
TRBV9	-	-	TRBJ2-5	TGTGCCAGCAGCGTAGAAGGGGGTCTTGGGGAGACCCAGTACTTC	CASSVEGGLGETQYF
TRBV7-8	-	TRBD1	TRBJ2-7	TGTGCCAGCAGCTTAATTCTGGGACAGGGCTCCTACGAGCAGTACTTC	CASSLILGQGSYEQYF
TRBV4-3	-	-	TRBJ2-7	TGCGCCAGCAGCCAAGGCAGGGGTTCCTACGAGCAGTACTTC	CASSQGRGSYEQYF
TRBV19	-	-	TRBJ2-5	TGTGCCAGTAGTATTAAAGCGGTACAAGAGACCCAGTACTTC	CASSIKAVQETQYF
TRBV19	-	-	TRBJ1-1	TGTGCCAGTAGTATCAACAGTATGAACACTGAAGCTTTCTTT	CASSINSMNTEAFF
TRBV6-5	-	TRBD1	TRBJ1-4	TGTGCCAGCAGCCCCGGACAGGCGGGAGAAAAACTGTTTTTT	CASSPGQAGEKLFF
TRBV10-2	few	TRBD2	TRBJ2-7	TGCGCCACCCGGTTTAGCGGGGGGGCTCTCTACGAGCAGTACTTC	CATRFSGGALYEQYF
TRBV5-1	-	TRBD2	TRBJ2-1	TGCGCCAGCAGCCGGGGGACTAGCAGTCGCTACAATGAGCAGTTCTTC	CASSRGTSSRYNEQFF
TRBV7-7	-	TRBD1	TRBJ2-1	TGTGCTAGCAGCTTTGGGACAGGGGGGGATGAGCAGTTCTTC	CASSFGTGGDEQFF
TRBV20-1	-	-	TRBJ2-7	TGCAGTGCTAGGGGATCCTACGAGCAGTACTTC	CSARGSYEQYF
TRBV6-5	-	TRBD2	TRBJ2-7	TGTGCCAGCACCCGGACTAGCGGGGATCGCGAGCAGTACTTC	CASTRTSGDREQYF
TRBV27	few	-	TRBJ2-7	TGTGCCAGCAGTCAGGGGTATTTGGGGGAATACGAGCAGTACTTC	CASSQGYLGEYEQYF
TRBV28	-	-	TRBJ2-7	TGTGCCAGCAGACCGGGACTTGTAAACCCCTACGAGCAGTACTTC	CASRPGLVNPYEQYF
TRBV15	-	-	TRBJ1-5	TGTGCCACCCAGGGATATAGCAATCAGCCCCAGCATTTT	CATQGYSNQPQHF
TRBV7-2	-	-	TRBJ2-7	TGTGCCAGCAGCTTAGGCCAAAGGGGTCACGAGCAGTACTTC	CASSLGQRGHEQYF
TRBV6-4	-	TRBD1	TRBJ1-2	TGTGCCAGCAGTGACCCGACAGGGGGCGCTGACTATGGCTACACCTTC	CASSDPTGGADYGYTF
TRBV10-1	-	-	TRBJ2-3	TGCGCCAGCCGTTCAGAGGTCTTAACGGGCACAGATACGCAGTATTTT	CASRSEVLTGTDTQYF
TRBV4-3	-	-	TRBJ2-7	TGCGCCAGCAGCCAAGAGTTGGACTATCTCACCTACGAGCAGTACTTC	CASSQELDYLTYEQYF
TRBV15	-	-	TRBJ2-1	TGTGCCACCAGTAGAGGCAACAATGAGCAGTTCTTC	CATSRGNNEQFF
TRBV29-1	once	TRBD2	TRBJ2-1	TGCAGCCAAAAGGCGGGAGGAAACAATGAGCAGTTCTTC	CSQKAGGNNEQFF
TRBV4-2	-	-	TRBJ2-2	TGTGCCAGCAGCCAAGATACTAGTCCCGGGGAGCTGTTTTTT	CASSQDTSPGELFF
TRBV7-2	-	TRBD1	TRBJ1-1	TGTGCCAGCGCGGGACAGACGAACACTGAAGCTTTCTTT	CASAGQTNTEAFF
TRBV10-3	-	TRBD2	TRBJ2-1	TGTGCCATCAGTGCTAGCGGGGCGCTTAGTTTCAATGAGCAGTTCTTC	CAISASGALSFNEQFF
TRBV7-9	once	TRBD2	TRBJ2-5	TGTGCCAGCAGCCCCCGCGGGGGGGAGACCCAGTACTTC	CASSPRGGETQYF
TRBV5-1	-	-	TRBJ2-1	TGCGCCAGCAGCCTAGGACAGATGAATGAGCAGTTCTTC	CASSLGQMNEQFF
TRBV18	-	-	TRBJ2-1	TGTGCCAGCTCACCACCGGGCAGTAGCTCCTACAATGAGCAGTTCTTC	CASSPPGSSSYNEQFF
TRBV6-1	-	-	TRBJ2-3	TGTGCCAGCATACGGGACACCAGCACAGATACGCAGTATTTT	CASIRDTSTDTQYF
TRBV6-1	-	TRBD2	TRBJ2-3	TGTGCCAGCTCCACTACCGGGACTAGAGGTACGCAGTATTTT	CASSTTGTRGTQYF
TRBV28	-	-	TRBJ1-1	TGTGCCAGCACTCCCTCAGGGGAAAACACTGAAGCTTTCTTT	CASTPSGENTEAFF
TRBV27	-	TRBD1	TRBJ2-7	TGTGCCAGCAGTTTTTCCTTCAGGGGGCGCAGTATAAACGAGCAGTACTTC	CASSFSFRGRSINEQYF
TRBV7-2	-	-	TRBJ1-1	TGTGCCAGCAGCATCGACATGAACACTGAAGCTTTCTTT	CASSIDMNTEAFF
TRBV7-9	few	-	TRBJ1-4	TGTGCCAGCAGGCGTAAAGTCTTCGGGGTCCAGGGGGAAAAACTGTTTTTT	CASRRKVFGVQGEKLFF
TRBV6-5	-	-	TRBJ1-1	TGTGCCAGCAGTTACGAGGCTGAAGCTTTCTTT	CASSYEAEAFF
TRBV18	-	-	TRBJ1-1	TGTGCCAGCTCACCACCTCTCGGGGAGAGGAACACTGAAGCTTTCTTT	CASSPPLGERNTEAFF
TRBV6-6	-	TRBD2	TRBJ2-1	TGTGCCAGCAGTTACCTTGGTAGCGGGAGGGGCAATGAGCAGTTCTTC	CASSYLGSGRGNEQFF
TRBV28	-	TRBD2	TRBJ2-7	TGTGCCAGCAGTTTAAAGATAGCGGGGCCCTACGAGCAGTACTTC	CASSLKIAGPYEQYF
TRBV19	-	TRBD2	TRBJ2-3	TGTGCCAGTAGATTAAGCGGGAGGGTGGGCACAGATACGCAGTATTTT	CASRLSGRVGTDTQYF
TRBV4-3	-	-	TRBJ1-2	TGCGCCAGCAGCCAAGATGGCAGGTACTATGGCTACACCTTC	CASSQDGRYYGYTF
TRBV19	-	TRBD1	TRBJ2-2	TGTGCCAGTAGTAAGAGGACAGGGGATACCGGGGAGCTGTTTTTT	CASSKRTGDTGELFF
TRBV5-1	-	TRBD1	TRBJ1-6	TGCGCCAGCAGCCCGATAACAGGGGGCCCAAATTCACCCCTCCACTTT	CASSPITGGPNSPLHF
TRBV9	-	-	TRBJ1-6	TGTGCCAGCAGCCCCCAGGGAGGGTACAATTCACCCCTCCACTTT	CASSPQGGYNSPLHF
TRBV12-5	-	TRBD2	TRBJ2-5	TGTGCTAGTGGTTTGGCGGGAGGGGAGACCCAGTACTTC	CASGLAGGETQYF
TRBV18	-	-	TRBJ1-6	TGTGCCAGCTCACCGCTAGACAGCGCTAGCTCCTATAATTCACCCCTCCACTTT	CASSPLDSASSYNSPLHF
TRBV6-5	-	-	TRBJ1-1	TGTGCCAGCACAACCTCTTGGGGGGGGACTGAAGCTTTCTTT	CASTTSWGGTEAFF
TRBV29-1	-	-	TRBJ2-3	TGCAGCGTTGAATTTACTACAGATACGCAGTATTTT	CSVEFTTDTQYF
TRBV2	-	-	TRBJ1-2	TGTGCCAGCAGTCCGTTGAACTATGGCTACACCTTC	CASSPLNYGYTF